Listed here is a single T cell receptor (beta chain). The antigen this receptor binds is unknown. No base-level quality is on record; no much larger clone is a single base apart. This specimen comes from a study of T cell responses to AZD1222 COVID-19 vaccine (dated by TCRdb to 2020 to 2023). About the study as a whole: TCR sequencing was performed for some 250 trial participants, of whom around 200 were given two doses of AZD1222 and approximately 25 were given two doses of MenACWY control vaccine. Trial participants were enrolled by age into 18-55, 56-69 and 70-plus year subgroups, with roughly 160, 29 and 62 TCR-sequenced participants respectively. General conclusions and limits of the study: The whole spike protein was spanned by vaccine-associated CD4 TCRs, and dominant responses were seen in regions 160-218 and 743-854. Only five or six AZD1222 recipients were SARS-CoV-2 seropositive at baseline, limiting conclusions about previously exposed vaccinees. After two AZD1222 doses, spike-specific TCR breadth and depth were significantly higher than at day 0 and than in MenACWY recipients. Because no samples from the day 14 peak response were available, repertoires could be characterized only after the peak T cell response. The 56-69-year group was small, and its depth increase did not reach significance, likely because of low power. Participants were mostly white British and included more females than males, and it was suggested by the authors that clonal diversity may have been underestimated. Reportedly, almost half of the unique spike-specific TCRs recognized epitopes lying outside the regions that are mutated in the B.1.351 and B.1.1.7 variants.

Reading from cysteine to phenylalanine, the CDR3 counts 16 amino acids. Of all the DNA, just the CDR3 is kept, 48 bases in frame from base 1. Per the germline V gene (reference sequence), GTSNPN is the CDR1 and SVGIG is the CDR2. V and J lose 5 bases and 5 bases, and a span of 25 bases separates them. The CDR3 regions of human TCRbeta chains were subjected to immunosequencing. Processing in the source paper ran as follows. Repertoire TCRs were matched against a reference library of SARS-CoV-2-specific TCRs generated with the MIRA antigen-specificity platform. Breadth was defined as the fraction of unique TCRs that were SARS-CoV-2-associated. Depth was defined as the fraction of total T cells that were SARS-CoV-2-associated. Using the MIRA data, each spike-specific TCR was assigned both to the spike region to which the TCR was reactive and to a CD4 or CD8 class. Log10-transformed breadth and depth values were compared by one-way ANOVA with Sidak's multiple comparisons tests. TCRdb took this table from immuneACCESS and kept in-frame rearrangements with V and J called. Such tables lack part of the clones; where checked against another copy, unresolved V genes explain under half of the gap, and the rest is unexplained. The DNA was the basis for D and trimming; V, J and clone size are from that table. The sample includes around 130,000 clones, with roughly 88% observed a single time. The ten largest make up roughly 5.7% of the sample.

Sample time point, as interpreted from the label and publication: about 28 days (+/-7) after the second vaccine dose. AZD1222 recipients given second doses at about 4 weeks or at about 12 weeks were pooled, since spike-specific TCR depth and breadth were not found to differ between the two schedules. Samples from vaccinated people were obtained from the UK trials COV001 and COV002, which included a single-blind randomized controlled phase 2/3 trial of AZD1222 (ChAdOx1 nCoV-19) in healthy adults. For TCRbeta chain sequencing, PBMC samples were collected from trial participants at day 0 and at day 28 after the second dose.

The chain uses TRBV30 and TRBJ2-7; TRBD2 could be the D gene, as 5 bases match. Here the sequenced sample was peripheral blood, taken 28 days after the second AZD1222 dose. The TCR sequence derives from an adult who received the AZD1222 COVID-19 vaccine. The DNA reads TGTGCCTGGCGGACCTACGCCGCGACGGGGAAGCACGAGCAGTACTTC. Protein translation: CAWRTYAATGKHEQYF.